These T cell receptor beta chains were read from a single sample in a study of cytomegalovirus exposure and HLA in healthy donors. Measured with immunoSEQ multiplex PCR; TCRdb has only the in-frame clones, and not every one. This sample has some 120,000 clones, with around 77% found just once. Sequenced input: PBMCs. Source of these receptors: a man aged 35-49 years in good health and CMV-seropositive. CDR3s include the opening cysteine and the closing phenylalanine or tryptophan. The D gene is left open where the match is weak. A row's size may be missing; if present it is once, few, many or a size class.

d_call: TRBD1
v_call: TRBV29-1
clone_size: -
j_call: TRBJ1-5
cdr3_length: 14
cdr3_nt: TGCAGCGTTGCTATGGACAGGGGCAATCAGCCCCAGCATTTT
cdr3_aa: CSVAMDRGNQPQHF

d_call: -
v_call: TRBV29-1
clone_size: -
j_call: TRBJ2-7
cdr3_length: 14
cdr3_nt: TGCAGCGTTGGCGGGGGACAGGACGTCTACGAGCAGTACTTC
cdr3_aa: CSVGGGQDVYEQYF

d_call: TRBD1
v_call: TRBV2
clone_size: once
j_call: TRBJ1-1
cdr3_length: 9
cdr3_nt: TGTGCCGGGGGGACAGGGGCTTTCTTT
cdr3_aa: CAGGTGAFF

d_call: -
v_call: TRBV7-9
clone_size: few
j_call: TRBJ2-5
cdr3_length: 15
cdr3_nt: TGTGCCAGCAGCTTAGCGTCCGGGGTAAGAGAGACCCAGTACTTC
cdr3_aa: CASSLASGVRETQYF

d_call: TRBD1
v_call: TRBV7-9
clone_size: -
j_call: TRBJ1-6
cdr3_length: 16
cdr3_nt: TGTGCCAGCAGCTTAGAACCGGGACAGGGAAATAAACCCCTCCACTTT
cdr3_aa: CASSLEPGQGNKPLHF

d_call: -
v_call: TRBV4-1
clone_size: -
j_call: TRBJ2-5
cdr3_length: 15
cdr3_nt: TGCGCCAGCAGCCCACAGGGAGAACTCCAAGAGACCCAGTACTTC
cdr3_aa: CASSPQGELQETQYF

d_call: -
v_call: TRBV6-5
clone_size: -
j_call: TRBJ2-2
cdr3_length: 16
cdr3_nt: TGTGCCAGCAGTTACTCGAGACAGACATACACCGGGGAGCTGTTTTTT
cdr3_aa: CASSYSRQTYTGELFF

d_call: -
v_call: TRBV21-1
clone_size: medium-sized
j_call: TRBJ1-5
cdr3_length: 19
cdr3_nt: TGTGCCAGCAGCAAAGTAGCGTCAGAGGGACAGGGCGGGAGTCAGCCCCAGCATTTT
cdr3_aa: CASSKVASEGQGGSQPQHF

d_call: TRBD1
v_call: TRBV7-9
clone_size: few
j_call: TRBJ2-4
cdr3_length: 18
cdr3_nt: TGTGCCAGCAGCCCCGGGACAGGGTCAATTCTCGCCAAAAACATTCAGTACTTC
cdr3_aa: CASSPGTGSILAKNIQYF

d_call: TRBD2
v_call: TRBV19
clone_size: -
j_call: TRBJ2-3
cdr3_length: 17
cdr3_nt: TGTGCCAGTAGTATAGAAAAGCGGGGAACAACGAGGGATACGCAGTATTTT
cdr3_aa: CASSIEKRGTTRDTQYF

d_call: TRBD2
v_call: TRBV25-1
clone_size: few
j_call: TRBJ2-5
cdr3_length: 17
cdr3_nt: TGTGCCAGCAGTAATATTCCGGGACTAGCAGAGGAAGAGACCCAGTACTTC
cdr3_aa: CASSNIPGLAEEETQYF

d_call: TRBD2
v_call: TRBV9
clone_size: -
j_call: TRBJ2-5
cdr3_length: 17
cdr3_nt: TGTGCCAGCAGCCTCTGGGCTAGCGGGGGCGGGGGGGAGACCCAGTACTTC
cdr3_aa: CASSLWASGGGGETQYF

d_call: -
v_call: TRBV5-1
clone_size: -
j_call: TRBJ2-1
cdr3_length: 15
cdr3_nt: TGCGCCAGCAGCTTCGGGGTGGGCGACGTTAATGAGCAGTTCTTC
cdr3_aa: CASSFGVGDVNEQFF

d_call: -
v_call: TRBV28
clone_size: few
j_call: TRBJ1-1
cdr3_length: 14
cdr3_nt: TGTGCCAGCAGTTTATGGGGGAGGGGGACTGAAGCTTTCTTT
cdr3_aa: CASSLWGRGTEAFF

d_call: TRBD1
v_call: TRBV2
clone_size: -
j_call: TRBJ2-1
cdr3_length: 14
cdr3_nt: TGTGCCAGCCACCCCGGGACAGGGGGAAATGAGCAGTTCTTC
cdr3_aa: CASHPGTGGNEQFF

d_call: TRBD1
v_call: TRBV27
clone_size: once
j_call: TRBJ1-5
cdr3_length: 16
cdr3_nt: TGTGCCAGCAGTACCCGGACAGGGGCTCTCAATCAGCCCCAGCATTTT
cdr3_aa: CASSTRTGALNQPQHF

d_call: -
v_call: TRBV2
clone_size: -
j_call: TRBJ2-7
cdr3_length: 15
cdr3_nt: TGTGCCAGCAAACGAGCCAGGGGCGACTCCTACGAGCAGTACTTC
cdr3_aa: CASKRARGDSYEQYF

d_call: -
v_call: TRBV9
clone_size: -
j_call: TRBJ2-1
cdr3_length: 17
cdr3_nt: TGTGCCAGCAGCCCTGCGGACAGGCAAATTAGCGGGGATGAGCAGTTCTTC
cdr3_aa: CASSPADRQISGDEQFF

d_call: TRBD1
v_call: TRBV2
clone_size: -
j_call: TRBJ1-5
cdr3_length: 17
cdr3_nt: TGTGCCAGCCTCCCCGGGACAGTACGCGATAGCAATCAGCCCCAGCATTTT
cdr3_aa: CASLPGTVRDSNQPQHF

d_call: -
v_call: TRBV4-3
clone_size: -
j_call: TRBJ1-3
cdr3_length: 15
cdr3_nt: TGCGCCAGCAGCCCCCTACGGGTCTCTGGAAACACCATATATTTT
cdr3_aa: CASSPLRVSGNTIYF

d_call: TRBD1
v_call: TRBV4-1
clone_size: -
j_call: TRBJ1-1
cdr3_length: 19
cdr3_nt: TGCGCCAGCAGCCAAGAGATATATGTGACAGGGGGCTCGGGGACTGAAGCTTTCTTT
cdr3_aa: CASSQEIYVTGGSGTEAFF

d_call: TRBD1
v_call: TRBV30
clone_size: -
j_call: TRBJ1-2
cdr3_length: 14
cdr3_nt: TGTGCCTGGAGAAAGAGACAGGGTGGCTATGGCTACACCTTC
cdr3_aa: CAWRKRQGGYGYTF

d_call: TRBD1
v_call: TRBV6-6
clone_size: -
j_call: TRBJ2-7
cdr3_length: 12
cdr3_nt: TGTGCCAGCAGACTCAGGGGGCGCGAGCAGTACTTC
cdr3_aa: CASRLRGREQYF

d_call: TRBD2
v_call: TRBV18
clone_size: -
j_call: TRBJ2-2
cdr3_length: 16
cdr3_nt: TGTGCCAGCTCACCACTCAGCGGGGCCCACACCGGGGAGCTGTTTTTT
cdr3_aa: CASSPLSGAHTGELFF

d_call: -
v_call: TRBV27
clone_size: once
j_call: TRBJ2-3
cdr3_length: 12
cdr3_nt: TGTGCCAGCCGCAGGGCCACAGATACGCAGTATTTT
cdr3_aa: CASRRATDTQYF

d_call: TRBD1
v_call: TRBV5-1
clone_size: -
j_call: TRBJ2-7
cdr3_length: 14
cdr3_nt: TGCGCCAGCAGCTTTTTACAGGGGGGTTACGAGCAGTACTTC
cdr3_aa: CASSFLQGGYEQYF

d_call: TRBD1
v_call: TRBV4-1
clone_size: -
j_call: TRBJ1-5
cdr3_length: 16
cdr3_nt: TGCGCCAGCAGCCCGGGCGGGGGACAGGGTTATCAGCCCCAGCATTTT
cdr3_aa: CASSPGGGQGYQPQHF

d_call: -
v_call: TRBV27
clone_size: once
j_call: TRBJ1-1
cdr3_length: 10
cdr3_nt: TGCGGGGGACTGGTCACTGAAGCTTTCTTT
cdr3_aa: CGGLVTEAFF

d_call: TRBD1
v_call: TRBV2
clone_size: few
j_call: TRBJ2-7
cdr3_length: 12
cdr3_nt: TGTGCCACCACAGGGGCCACCTACGAGCAGTACTTC
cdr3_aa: CATTGATYEQYF